This TCR beta chain emerged from a study of T-cell reconstitution after alpha-beta-depleted transplantation in children. Study-level points and caveats: Expanded clones from the graft, numbering several hundred, reportedly supplied alpha-beta T cells about two months after transplant.

TCRbeta library preparation incorporated unique molecular identifiers. TCRdb reprocessed the PCR reads with MiXCR, giving one entry per CDR3 protein. The sample carries some 600,000 distinct CDR3 sequences, roughly 13% recorded once. This clonotype turned up a few times. Antigen unknown. With 2 bases clipped from V and 2 bases from J, the junction kept 5 bases outside the gene matches. The CDR3 has 16 residues. Per the germline V gene, CDR1 is SGHTA and CDR2 is FQGTGA. Sequenced here: PBMCs, mostly from graft donor cells, sampled 360 days after TCRalphabeta/CD19-depleted stem cell transplant. The rearrangement joins TRBV7-3 to TRBJ2-2; 7 nucleotides agree with TRBD2. The origin of this receptor is a male patient younger than 18 who had a stem cell transplant for acute myeloid leukemia, so the T cells may come from the graft donor. The CDR3 spells CASSLLSSGNTGELFF. CDR3 in DNA: TGTGCCAGCAGCTTATTATCTAGCGGAAACACCGGGGAGCTGTTTTTT.